The 20 T cell receptor beta chains below were found in one sample sequenced in a study of T cell responses to AZD1222 COVID-19 vaccine. The repertoire was sequenced with immunoSEQ multiplex PCR; TCRdb's copy has only in-frame clones and lacks some. The repertoire holds 90,000 to 120,000 clones, with roughly nine tenths as singletons. This sample comprised peripheral blood, obtained on day 0 of AZD1222 vaccination. Receptors were obtained from an adult in good health.

This clone was detected only once. At one end the junction does not follow the germline gene, possibly because of a read error. The chain combines TRBV5-8 with TRBJ2-7; 7 bases line up with TRBD1. Per germline, CDR1 SGHTS and CDR2 YDEGEE. This CDR3 has 12 amino acids. CDR3 in DNA: TGTGCCAGCAGCTTGACATCGGGGACAGTTCGATTC. As protein: CASSLTSGTVRF.

The V call is TRBV3-1 (or the pseudogene TRBV3-2), the J call TRBJ1-1; D is unresolved. V was shortened by 3 bases and J by 1 base, with 9 bases between the two germline ends. Germline lookup yields CDR1 LGHDT and CDR2 YNNKEL (reference sequence). The CDR3 runs to 14 residues. CDR3 sequence (DNA): TGTGCCAGCAGCCAGGGAGTAGGGAACACTGAAGCTTTCTTT. This gives the protein CASSQGVGNTEAFF.

The gene calls are TRBV21-1 and TRBJ1-5. TRBV21-1 is a listed pseudogene. The CDR3 sequence is 16 residues long. In nucleotides, the CDR3 is TGTGCCAGCAGCAAGGGAGGCGGCCGGTCCCAATGGCCCCAGCATTTT. It specifies CASSKGGGRSQWPQHF.

This clone was counted a few times. The chain combines TRBV19 with TRBJ2-7, with TRBD2 matching over 7 bases. CDR3 length equals 17 residues. Trimming took 3 bases from V and 0 from J; bases not matched to a gene: 11. CDR1 and CDR2 (germline): LNHDA, SQIVND (reference sequence). This chain's CDR3 is CASSIHIGGRSSYEQYF. CDR3 coding DNA: TGTGCCAGTAGTATTCACATCGGGGGGAGAAGCTCCTACGAGCAGTACTTC.

The chain couples TRBV29-1 to TRBJ2-7, with TRBD2 matching over 9 bases. The CDR3 has 14 residues. The V gene's germline CDR1 is SQVTM and CDR2 ANQGSEA. Trimming at V came to 4 bases and at J to 3 bases, leaving 7 bases not matched to a gene. For the CDR3, the DNA is TGCAGCGTTGTAGTAGCGGGAGCCGGCTACGAGCAGTACTTC. Protein sequence: CSVVVAGAGYEQYF.

This clone appeared a single time. This rearrangement joins TRBV13 to TRBJ2-5, with unresolved D. Trimming shortened V by 3 bases and J by 4 bases, and 12 bases separated the two germline ends. Per the germline V gene, CDR1 is PRHDT and CDR2 is FYEKMQ (reference sequence). This CDR3 has 14 residues. The CDR3 nucleotides are TGTGCCAGCAGCTTCTCTCTAGTAGGAGAGACCCAGTACTTC. The encoded protein is CASSFSLVGETQYF.

This chain uses TRBV5-1 with TRBJ1-2, with D hard to call. The CDR3 sequence is 15 residues long. Trimming took 0 bases from V and 6 from J, leaving 15 bases between them. The germline V gene has CDR1 SGHRS and CDR2 YFSETQ. The CDR3: CASSLEGEGSDGYTF. The CDR3 DNA reads as TGCGCCAGCAGCTTGGAGGGTGAGGGCTCGGATGGCTACACCTTC.

This chain uses TRBV6-1 with TRBJ1-2, with 10 bases aligning to TRBD1. V shed 4 bases, J shed 3 bases, and the junction held 14 bases outside the gene matches. CDR3 length: 18 amino acids. Germline V lookup: CDR1 MNHNS, CDR2 SASEGT. In DNA, the CDR3 is TGTGCCAGCAGTGGGATTTTGGGACAGGGGTTTTCCGACTATGGCTACACCTTC. Protein product: CASSGILGQGFSDYGYTF.

This clone appeared a single time. The genes are TRBV6-5 and TRBJ1-1, with D maybe TRBD1 (5 bases). Between the trimmed V and J ends, which lost 10 bases and 1 base, there was a span of 19 bases. The CDR3 has 15 residues. Germline V gene sequence: CDR1 MNHEY, CDR2 SVGAGI. Written as DNA, the CDR3 is TGTGCCACCTATGCAGGGAGCTACAGGAACACTGAAGCTTTCTTT. This sequence encodes CATYAGSYRNTEAFF.

To note about this clone: Other DNA sequences in the sample encode the same CDR3. V and J are TRBV30 and TRBJ1-2; D remains ambiguous. Germline assignment: CDR1 GTSNPN and CDR2 SVGIG (reference sequence). V lost 1 base and J 2 bases, leaving 5 bases between the germline ends. This CDR3 comprises 12 residues. The CDR3 sequence is CAWSAGNYGYTF. CDR3 bases: TGTGCCTGGAGTGCGGGGAACTATGGCTACACCTTC.

This chain joins TRBV3-1 (or the pseudogene TRBV3-2) and TRBJ2-7, with D perhaps TRBD1 (6 bases). The CDR3 consists of 16 residues. Germline lookup yields CDR1 LGHDT and CDR2 YNNKEL (reference sequence). V lost 4 bases to trimming and J lost 3 bases, with 19 bases between them. CDR3 in amino acids: CASSLPPATGRYEQYF. The CDR3 region has the DNA TGTGCCAGCAGCCTGCCCCCCGCGACAGGTCGCTACGAGCAGTACTTC.

V and J are TRBV7-2 and TRBJ2-7, with 12 nucleotides matching TRBD2. CDR1 and CDR2 from the germline V gene are SGHTA and FQGNSA. The CDR3 has 14 amino acids. V shed 6 bases, J shed 4 bases, and the junction held 4 bases outside the gene matches. The CDR3 sequence is CASRRTSGIYEQYF. DNA for the CDR3: TGTGCCAGCAGGCGGACTAGCGGGATATACGAGCAGTACTTC.

The chain joins TRBV30 to TRBJ2-7, with TRBD2 matching 14 bases. The CDR3 is made up of 14 amino acids. Trimming removed 4 bases from V and 6 bases from J; junction bases left unmatched: 5. Germline V gene sequence: CDR1 GTSNPN, CDR2 SVGIG (reference sequence). CDR3 in DNA: TGTGCCTGGACCAGACTAGCGGGAGGGAGCGAGCAGTACTTC. It is translated as CAWTRLAGGSEQYF.

The chain has TRBV7-2 and TRBJ1-1, with a possible D match to TRBD1 (6 bases). V lost 1 base and J lost 5, with 11 bases in between. Germline V gene sequence: CDR1 SGHTA, CDR2 FQGNSA. This CDR3 has 14 residues. The CDR3 loop is CASSLGAGVTEAFF. The CDR3 DNA follows: TGTGCCAGCAGCTTAGGTGCAGGGGTTACTGAAGCTTTCTTT. Complete variable domain (other parts from reference TRBV7-2 and TRBJ1-1): GAGVSQSPSNKVTEKGKDVELRCDPISGHTALYWYRQSLGQGLEFLIYFQGNSAPDKSGLPSDRFSAERTGGSVSTLTIQRTQQEDSAVYLCASSLGAGVTEAFFGQGTRLTVV.

The genes are TRBV6-1 and TRBJ2-7, with 10 bases aligning to TRBD2. Germline trimming cut 1 base from V and 3 bases from J; bases unmatched to any gene: 6. Germline CDR1 MNHNS, CDR2 SASEGT. This CDR3 contains 16 residues. CDR3 bases: TGTGCCAGCAGTGAAGGGGTACAGCGGGAGGGCTACGAGCAGTACTTC. Translation gives CASSEGVQREGYEQYF.

This clone was found a few times. The genes are TRBV5-1 and TRBJ2-2; TRBD2 might be the D (7 bases). CDR3 length equals 18 residues. V dropped 0 bases and J dropped 3 bases, with 18 bases sitting between them. Germline values: CDR1 SGHRS, CDR2 YFSETQ. The CDR3 region has the DNA TGCGCCAGCAGCTTGGTTTCGGGGGGCGCAAGGTACACCGGGGAGCTGTTTTTT. It is translated as CASSLVSGGARYTGELFF.

The genes are TRBV4-2 and TRBJ2-2; TRBD2 is a possible D gene (6 bases). Per germline, CDR1 LGHNA and CDR2 YNFKEQ. CDR3 size: 15 residues. Trimming left V 4 bases short and J 5 bases short, with 14 bases between. The CDR3 DNA sequence: TGTGCCAGCAGCCTCGTCCTAGCGAGGACCGGGGAGCTGTTTTTT. Protein sequence: CASSLVLARTGELFF.

In this sample, this clone turned up once. The chain combines TRBV29-1 with TRBJ1-6; 9 positions match TRBD1. The CDR3 runs to 14 residues. With V trimmed by 6 bases and J by 9 bases, 9 bases remained unmatched. Germline loops: CDR1 SQVTM, CDR2 ANQGSEA. CDR3 sequence reads: CSVADRGIGSPLHF. The CDR3 DNA follows: TGCAGCGTCGCCGACAGGGGGATAGGTTCACCCCTCCACTTT.

The J gene is TRBJ2-1, the V gene TRBV7-8, with D perhaps TRBD2 (6 bases). The V gene lost 5 bases and the J gene lost 8 bases, with 13 bases spanning the gap. The V gene's germline CDR1 is SGHVS and CDR2 FQNEAQ. There are 13 residues in the CDR3. The CDR3 nucleotides are TGTGCCAGCAGCGTGCGGGGAGGCTATGAGCAGTTCTTC. Protein: CASSVRGGYEQFF.

V usage is TRBV5-1 and J usage is TRBJ1-5; D is uncertain. The CDR3 is made up of 13 amino acids. V lost 7 bases, J lost 5 bases, and 13 bases lay in between. Germline lookup yields CDR1 SGHRS and CDR2 YFSETQ. CDR3 nucleotides: TGCGCCAGCCGCCTCCGGGCTGATCAGCCCCAGCATTTT. Translation: CASRLRADQPQHF.